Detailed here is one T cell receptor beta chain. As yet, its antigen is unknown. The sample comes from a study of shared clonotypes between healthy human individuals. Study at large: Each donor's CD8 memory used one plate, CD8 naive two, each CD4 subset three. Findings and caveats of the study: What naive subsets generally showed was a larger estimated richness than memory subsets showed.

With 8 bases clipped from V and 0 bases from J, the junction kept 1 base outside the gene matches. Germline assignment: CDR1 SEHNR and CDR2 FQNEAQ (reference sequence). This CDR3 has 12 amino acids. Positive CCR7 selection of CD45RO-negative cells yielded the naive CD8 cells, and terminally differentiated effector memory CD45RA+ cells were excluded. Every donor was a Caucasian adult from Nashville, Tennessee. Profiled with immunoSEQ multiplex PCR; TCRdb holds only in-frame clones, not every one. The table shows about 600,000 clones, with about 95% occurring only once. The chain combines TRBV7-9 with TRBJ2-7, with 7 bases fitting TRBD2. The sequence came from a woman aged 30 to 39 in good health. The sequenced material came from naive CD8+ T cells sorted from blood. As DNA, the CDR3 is TGTGCCAGCGGGGACTACTCCTACGAGCAGTACTTC. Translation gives CASGDYSYEQYF.